These T cell receptor beta chains were read from a single sample in a study of CD8 T cells in ankylosing spondylitis. TCRdb re-analysed the 5' RACE reads in MiXCR, keeping a single row per CDR3 protein. In the table there are 700,000 to 1,000,000 distinct CDR3 sequences, over 9.5% of which are singletons. The sample comprised blood, either unsorted or a sorted T cell fraction (not recorded which). These receptors were collected from a male donor with ankylosing spondylitis. Each CDR3 is given with its conserved first and last residue. A D gene is named only where the DNA matches it firmly. Size tells how often a clone was seen (once, few, many) or the class of an expanded clone, and some rows leave it out.

>TRBV6-2/TRBV6-3|TRBJ2-3|few|.|16
CASRNYSYYKKDTQYF
TGTGCCAGCAGGAACTACAGCTATTATAAGAAGGATACGCAGTATTTT
>TRBV20-1|TRBJ1-1|many|.|13
CSAKAPMNTEAFF
TGCAGTGCTAAGGCCCCCATGAACACTGAAGCTTTCTTT
>TRBV7-2|TRBJ1-2|.|.|12
CASSLGQPGYSF
TGTGCCAGCAGCTTAGGGCAGCCAGGTTACTCCTTC
>TRBV5-1|TRBJ1-1|many|TRBD1|16
CASSQTGGGLDTEAFF
TGCGCCAGCTCCCAAACAGGGGGCGGTCTAGACACTGAAGCTTTCTTT
>TRBV9|TRBJ2-3|many|.|15
CASSEGGSGTDTQYF
TGTGCCAGCAGCGAGGGGGGCTCGGGCACAGATACGCAGTATTTT
>TRBV9|TRBJ2-1|.|.|15
CAASRGLAEYNEQFF
TGTGCCGCCTCTCGGGGGCTAGCGGAGTACAATGAGCAGTTCTTC
>TRBV20-1|TRBJ1-2|.|.|14
CSASGDGSNYGYTF
TGCAGTGCTAGTGGTGACGGTTCTAACTATGGCTACACCTTC
>TRBV5-1|TRBJ2-1|.|TRBD2|14
CASTPGRGEKEQFF
TGCGCCAGCACGCCCGGGAGGGGCGAAAAGGAGCAGTTCTTC
>TRBV7-9|TRBJ2-3|.|.|13
CASSFSQTDTQYF
TGTGCCAGCAGCTTTAGTCAAACAGATACGCAGTATTTT
>TRBV28|TRBJ2-2|.|.|14
CASSLGIATGELFF
TGTGCCAGCAGTTTAGGAATTGCCACCGGGGAGCTGTTTTTT
>TRBV5-6|TRBJ2-3|.|.|14
CASSLSPQYFTQYF
TGTGCCAGCAGCTTGTCCCCCCAATATTTTACGCAGTATTTT
>TRBV20-1|TRBJ2-3|few|.|14
CSAIPGTGADTQYF
TGCAGTGCTATACCAGGGACCGGAGCAGATACGCAGTATTTT
>TRBV12-3/TRBV12-4|TRBJ2-5|many|.|12
CASSFRRETQYF
TGTGCCAGCAGTTTCAGGAGAGAGACCCAGTACTTC
>TRBV7-2|TRBJ2-7|many|.|14
CASSLAVGVYEQYF
TGTGCCAGCAGCTTAGCGGTCGGGGTCTACGAGCAGTACTTC
>TRBV5-4|TRBJ2-5|.|.|14
CASSLIVAEETQYF
TGTGCCAGCAGCTTAATAGTAGCGGAAGAGACCCAGTACTTC
>TRBV20-1|TRBJ2-7|few|.|12
CSARGRANEQYF
TGCAGTGCTCGCGGCAGGGCCAACGAGCAGTACTTC
>TRBV30|TRBJ2-5|many|TRBD1|18
CAWSGDRGRVWFGETQYF
TGTGCCTGGAGTGGGGACAGGGGGCGCGTCTGGTTCGGAGAGACCCAGTACTTC
>TRBV4-2|TRBJ2-3|many|.|14
CASSLRDPNDTQYF
TGTGCCAGCAGCCTCCGGGACCCCAATGATACGCAGTATTTT
>TRBV28|TRBJ2-1|few|TRBD1|18
CASRPPGPARQGAYEQFF
TGTGCCAGCAGGCCCCCTGGCCCAGCGCGACAGGGGGCGTATGAGCAGTTCTTC
>TRBV10-3|TRBJ2-1|few|TRBD2|16
CAISKRGLAGENEQFF
TGTGCCATCAGCAAACGCGGACTAGCGGGGGAAAATGAGCAGTTCTTC
>TRBV7-2|TRBJ2-1|.|.|15
CASSLAGGILDEQFF
TGTGCCAGCAGCTTAGCGGGAGGTATTTTGGATGAGCAGTTCTTC
>TRBV24-1|TRBJ2-2|few|.|15
CATSDPSKLTGELFF
TGTGCCACCAGTGATCCCTCAAAACTCACCGGGGAGCTGTTTTTT
>TRBV12-3/TRBV12-4|TRBJ2-1|many|TRBD2|16
CASRTPGLGKRNEQFF
TGTGCCAGCAGAACCCCGGGACTAGGGAAGAGGAATGAGCAGTTCTTC
>TRBV20-1|TRBJ1-2|few|TRBD1|15
CSAKGQGARNYGYTF
TGCAGTGCTAAGGGACAGGGGGCGCGTAACTATGGCTACACCTTC
>TRBV20-1|TRBJ2-7|.|.|14
CSARVPSGQGEQYF
TGCAGTGCTAGAGTACCTAGCGGACAGGGCGAGCAGTACTTC
>TRBV20-1|TRBJ2-1|.|TRBD2|17
CSARNVLAGGPYNEQFF
TGCAGTGCTAGAAATGTGCTAGCGGGTGGCCCCTACAATGAGCAGTTCTTC
>TRBV4-3|TRBJ2-6|.|.|15
CASSQELTGANVLTF
TGCGCCAGCAGCCAAGAGCTGACTGGGGCCAACGTCCTGACTTTC
>TRBV29-1|TRBJ2-1|few|.|14
CSAKGRGSYNEQFF
TGCAGCGCGAAAGGGCGGGGTTCCTACAATGAGCAGTTCTTC
>TRBV20-1|TRBJ2-2|few|.|15
CSARKGGTDTGELFF
TGCAGTGCTAGGAAGGGCGGGACCGACACCGGGGAGCTGTTTTTT
>TRBV20-1|TRBJ2-7|once|.|15
CSARGARYGEYEQYF
TGCAGTGCTAGGGGGGCACGCTATGGAGAATACGAGCAGTACTTC
>TRBV3-1|TRBJ2-1|.|TRBD2|14
CASSPAGPDNEQFF
TGTGCCAGCAGCCCAGCGGGGCCTGACAATGAGCAGTTCTTC
>TRBV7-2|TRBJ1-1|few|.|15
CASSLVSNRRTEAFF
TGTGCCAGCAGCTTAGTGAGTAACCGGAGAACTGAAGCTTTCTTT
>TRBV12-3/TRBV12-4|TRBJ1-6|few|TRBD1|14
CASSGDSNNSPLHF
TGTGCCAGCAGCGGGGACAGCAATAATTCACCCCTCCACTTT
>TRBV29-1|TRBJ1-2|.|.|14
CSVEDLRMGDGYTF
TGCAGCGTTGAAGATCTGAGGATGGGGGACGGCTACACCTTC
>TRBV5-1|TRBJ2-3|.|.|14
CASSVDTPGDTQYF
TGCGCCAGCAGCGTAGATACCCCGGGAGATACGCAGTATTTT
>TRBV4-1|TRBJ1-1|.|TRBD1|14
CATGTGVRRTEAFF
TGCGCCACCGGGACAGGGGTTAGGCGGACTGAAGCTTTCTTT